This T cell receptor beta chain is drawn from a study of blood T cell repertoires in COVID-19. The V gene's germline CDR1 is KGHSH and CDR2 LQKENI. Trimming removed 5 bases at V and 3 bases at J, with 16 bases between. CDR3 length: 16 amino acids. Authors' data handling: How many nucleated cells were present was estimated from reference gene primer amplification. Produced via immunoSEQ multiplex PCR; TCRdb's table is partial and in-frame only. The V and J calls and the clone size are those of that table, but D and trimming were determined from the DNA. The sample shows under 300,000 clones, 75% to 90% of them seen only once. Participants were aged about 18 to 100 years from about 25 US areas. Participant-reported clinical history was the basis for cohort assignment. Recovery among Cohort 3 donors was established by two negative PCRs, clearance, or symptom resolution.

The rearrangement uses TRBV18 and TRBJ1-4, with D possibly matching TRBD1 (6 bases). Sequencing input: PBMCs or T cells enriched from blood (not recorded which). This receptor was identified in a woman aged 18-30 years who had recovered from COVID-19. The CDR3, as DNA: TGTGCCAGCTCAACTCGGACGACAGGACCTAATGAAAAACTGTTTTTT. It specifies CASSTRTTGPNEKLFF.